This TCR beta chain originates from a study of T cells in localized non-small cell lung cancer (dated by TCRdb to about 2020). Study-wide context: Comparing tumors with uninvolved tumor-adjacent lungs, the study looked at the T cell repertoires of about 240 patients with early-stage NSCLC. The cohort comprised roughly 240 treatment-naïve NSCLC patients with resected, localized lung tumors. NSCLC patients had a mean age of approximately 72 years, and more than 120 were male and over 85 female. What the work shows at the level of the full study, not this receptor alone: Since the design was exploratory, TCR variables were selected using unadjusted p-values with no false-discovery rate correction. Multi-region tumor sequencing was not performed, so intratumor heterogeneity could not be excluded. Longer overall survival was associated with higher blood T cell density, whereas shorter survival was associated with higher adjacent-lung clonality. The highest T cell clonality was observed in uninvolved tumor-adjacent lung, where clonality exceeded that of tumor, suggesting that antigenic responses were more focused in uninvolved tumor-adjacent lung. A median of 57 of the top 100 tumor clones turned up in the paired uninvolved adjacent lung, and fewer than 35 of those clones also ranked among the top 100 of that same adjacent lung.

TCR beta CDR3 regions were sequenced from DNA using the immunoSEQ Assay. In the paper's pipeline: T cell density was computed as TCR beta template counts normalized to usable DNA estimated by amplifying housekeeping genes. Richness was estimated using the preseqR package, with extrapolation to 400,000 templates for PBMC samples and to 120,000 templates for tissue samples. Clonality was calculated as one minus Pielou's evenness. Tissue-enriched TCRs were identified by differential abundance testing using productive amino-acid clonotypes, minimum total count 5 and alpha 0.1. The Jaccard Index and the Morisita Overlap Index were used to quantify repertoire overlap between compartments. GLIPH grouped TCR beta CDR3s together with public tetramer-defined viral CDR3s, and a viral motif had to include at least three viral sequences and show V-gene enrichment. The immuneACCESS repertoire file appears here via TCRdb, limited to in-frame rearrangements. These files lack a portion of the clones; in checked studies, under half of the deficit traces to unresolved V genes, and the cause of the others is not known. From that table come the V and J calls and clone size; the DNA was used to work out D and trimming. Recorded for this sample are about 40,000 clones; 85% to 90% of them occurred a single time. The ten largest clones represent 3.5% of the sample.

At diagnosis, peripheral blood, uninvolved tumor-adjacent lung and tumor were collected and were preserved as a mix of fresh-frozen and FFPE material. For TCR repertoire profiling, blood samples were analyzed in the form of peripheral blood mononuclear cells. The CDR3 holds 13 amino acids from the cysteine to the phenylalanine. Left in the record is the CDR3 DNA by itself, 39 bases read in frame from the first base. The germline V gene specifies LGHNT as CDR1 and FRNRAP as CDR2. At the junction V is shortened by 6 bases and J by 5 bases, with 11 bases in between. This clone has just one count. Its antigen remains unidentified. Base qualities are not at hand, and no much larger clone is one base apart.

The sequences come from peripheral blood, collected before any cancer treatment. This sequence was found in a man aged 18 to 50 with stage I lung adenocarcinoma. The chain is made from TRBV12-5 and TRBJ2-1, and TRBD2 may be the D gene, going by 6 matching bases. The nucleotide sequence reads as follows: TGTGCTAGTGGCGCTCCGGGGGACAATGAGCAGTTCTTC. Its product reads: CASGAPGDNEQFF.